The 13 T cell receptor beta chains below were found in one sample sequenced in a study of T cell responses to AZD1222 COVID-19 vaccine. Assay used: immunoSEQ multiplex PCR; TCRdb lists only in-frame clones, some missing. The table includes about 100,000 clones, approximately 87% detected once. The material was peripheral blood, obtained on day 0 of AZD1222 vaccination. These receptors all stem from an adult in good health.

This chain connects TRBV27 to TRBJ2-2, with TRBD2 matching over 11 bases. The V segment lost 4 bases and the J segment 5 bases; nucleotides outside the gene matches: 6. The CDR3 is 16 residues long. CDR1 is MNHEY, CDR2 SMNVEV, per germline (reference sequence). CDR3 protein: CASSSITSGRTGELFF. The DNA for the CDR3 is TGTGCCAGCAGTTCGATAACTAGCGGGAGAACCGGGGAGCTGTTTTTT.

The chain combines TRBV5-1 with TRBJ1-4, with TRBD1 as a possible D gene (6 bases). Germline CDR1 reads SGHRS; CDR2 reads YFSETQ. The CDR3 spans 15 residues. CDR3 amino acids: CVTAGIRGRDEKLFF. The CDR3 DNA reads as TGCGTGACGGCGGGGATCAGGGGTCGGGATGAAAAACTGTTTTTT.

The CDR3 protein is CASSQGIQETQYF. The CDR3 DNA reads TGTGCCAGCAGCCAGGGGATCCAAGAGACCCAGTACTTC. V usage is TRBV6-5 and J usage is TRBJ2-5, with D tentatively TRBD1 (6 bases). This CDR3 region has 13 residues. Germline V gene sequence: CDR1 MNHEY, CDR2 SVGAGI. Trimming took off 6 bases at V and 1 base at J, with 9 bases between the two ends.

This rearrangement joins TRBV7-8 to TRBJ1-1, with D perhaps matching TRBD1 (6 bases). CDR3 length: 15 residues. V lost 6 bases, J lost 6 bases, and 20 bases lay in between. Per germline, CDR1 SGHVS and CDR2 FQNEAQ. CDR3 sequence: CASRLAGGLGSEAFF. Here the CDR3 DNA reads TGTGCCAGCAGACTAGCTGGGGGGCTTGGCTCTGAAGCTTTCTTT.

The sample holds a few counts of this clone. The chain employs TRBV9 and TRBJ1-3; 9 bases line up with TRBD1. CDR3 length equals 16 residues. The trim removed 4 bases at V and 0 bases at J, leaving 5 bases unmatched. The germline gives CDR1 SGDLS, CDR2 YYNGEE. The CDR3 here is CASSYGTGTSGNTIYF. As DNA, the CDR3 is TGTGCCAGCAGCTATGGGACAGGGACCTCTGGAAACACCATATATTTT.

V is TRBV16 and J is TRBJ2-1, with D tentatively TRBD1 (5 bases). The germline V and J ends were trimmed by 4 bases and 0 bases, with 13 bases remaining between them. CDR1 and CDR2 (germline): KGHSY, FQNENV. This CDR3 comprises 16 residues. CDR3 sequence: CASSLHRTHSYNEQFF. The CDR3 coding sequence is TGTGCCAGCAGCCTTCACAGGACCCACTCCTACAATGAGCAGTTCTTC.

The V call is TRBV5-5, the J call TRBJ1-2; no clear D. The V end lost 0 bases, the J end lost 2 bases, and 5 bases lay between the germline ends. CDR1 and CDR2 from the germline V gene are SGHKS and YYEKEE (reference sequence). This CDR3 spans 13 amino acids. This CDR3 is CASSLEQNYGYTF. CDR3 in DNA: TGTGCCAGCAGCTTGGAACAGAACTATGGCTACACCTTC.

This chain uses TRBV7-9 with TRBJ2-2, with D hard to call. Trimming left V 3 bases short and J 4 bases short, with 9 bases between. Germline values: CDR1 SEHNR, CDR2 FQNEAQ (reference sequence). CDR3 size: 14 residues. CDR3 loop: CASSFPQRTGELFF. CDR3 coding DNA: TGTGCCAGCAGCTTCCCCCAGCGCACCGGGGAGCTGTTTTTT.

The chain employs TRBV5-4 and TRBJ1-1; 9 nucleotides match TRBD1. Losses at the gene ends were 2 bases for V and 1 base for J; bases not matched to a gene: 6. The CDR3 covers 16 residues. The germline CDR1 and CDR2 sequences are SGHNT and YYREEE (reference sequence). As DNA, the CDR3 is TGTGCCAGCAGCTTTAAACGGACAGGGGCGAACACTGAAGCTTTCTTT. Its translation: CASSFKRTGANTEAFF.

This clone was counted once. This rearrangement joins TRBV21-1 to TRBJ2-1; the D segment call TRBD2 is taken from the table without a DNA check. TRBV21-1 is given as a pseudogene. The CDR3 totals 17 residues. Here the CDR3 DNA reads TGTGCCAGCAGCCCTAGACCGGGGGAGGTCTCCTACAATGAGCAGTTCTTC. Its protein is CASSPRPGEVSYNEQFF.

CDR3 sequence (DNA): TGTGCCAGTAGTCCCCGGGCCCCGGAGACCCAGTACTTC. It is translated as CASSPRAPETQYF. The J gene is TRBJ2-5, the V gene TRBV19; D is undetermined. The length of the CDR3 is 13 residues. V lost 5 bases to trimming and J lost 5 bases, with 12 bases between them. Germline CDR1 LNHDA, CDR2 SQIVND (reference sequence). Looking up the rest from reference TRBV19 and TRBJ2-5 gives the full variable domain: DGGITQSPKYLFRKEGQNVTLSCEQNLNHDAMYWYRQDPGQGLRLIYYSQIVNDFQKGDIAEGYSVSREKKESFPLTVTSAQKNPTAFYLCASSPRAPETQYFGPGTRLLVL.

V gene TRBV5-1 combines with J gene TRBJ2-1; 11 bases align to TRBD2. This CDR3 is built from 14 residues. J lost 9 bases, V lost 3 bases, and 5 bases had no gene match. Germline assignment: CDR1 SGHRS and CDR2 YFSETQ. This CDR3 reads CASSSLAGDGEQFF. CDR3 nucleotides: TGCGCCAGCAGCTCACTAGCGGGGGACGGTGAGCAGTTCTTC.

The chain recombines TRBV27 with TRBJ1-4; 9 bases line up with TRBD1. V lost 6 bases and J lost 6; bases outside the gene matches: 5. Germline CDR1 MNHEY, CDR2 SMNVEV (reference sequence). CDR3 length: 14 residues. The CDR3 DNA reads as TGTGCCAGCAGACGAGGGACAGGGCATGAAAAACTGTTTTTT. Translating it yields CASRRGTGHEKLFF.